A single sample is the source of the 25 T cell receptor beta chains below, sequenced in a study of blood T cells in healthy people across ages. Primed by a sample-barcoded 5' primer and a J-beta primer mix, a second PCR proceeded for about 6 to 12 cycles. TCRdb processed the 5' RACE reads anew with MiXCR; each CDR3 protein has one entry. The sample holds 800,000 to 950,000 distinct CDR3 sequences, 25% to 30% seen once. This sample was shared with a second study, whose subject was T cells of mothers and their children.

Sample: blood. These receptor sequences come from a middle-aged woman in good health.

In DNA form, the CDR3 reads TGCGCCAGCAGCCAGGCGCCGAAGAACACTGAAGCTTTCTTT. Translated, it gives CASSQAPKNTEAFF. This chain joins TRBV4-1 and TRBJ1-1; D gene unclear. Germline CDR1 is MGHRA and CDR2 is YSYEKL. Between the trimmed V and J ends, which lost 3 bases and 1 base, there was a span of 9 bases. The CDR3 is 14 residues long.

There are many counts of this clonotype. The CDR3 bases are TGTGCCAGCAGTCCACCGGGGACGCAAGAGACCCAGTACTTC. Its protein product is CASSPPGTQETQYF. This chain connects TRBV28 to TRBJ2-5; D may match TRBD1 or TRBD2 (5 bases each). Germline V gene sequence: CDR1 MDHEN, CDR2 SYDVKM. V was trimmed by 5 bases and J by 2 bases, leaving 12 bases between them. This CDR3 has 14 amino acids.

CDR3 nucleotides: TGTGCCAGCAGTTTCGACCTACAGGGCGACGAGCAGTACTTC. Translated, it gives CASSFDLQGDEQYF. The rearrangement uses TRBV28 and TRBJ2-7; TRBD1 might be the D (6 bases). Germline CDR1 reads MDHEN; CDR2 reads SYDVKM. The CDR3 is 14 amino acids. The ends were cut back, 3 bases at V and 5 bases at J, with 14 bases in the middle.

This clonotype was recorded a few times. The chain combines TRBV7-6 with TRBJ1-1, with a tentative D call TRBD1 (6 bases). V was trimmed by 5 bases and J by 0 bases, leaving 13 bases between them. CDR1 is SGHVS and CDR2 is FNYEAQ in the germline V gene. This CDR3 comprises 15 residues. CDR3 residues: CASSRQGWMNTEAFF. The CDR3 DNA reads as TGTGCCAGCAGCCGCCAGGGGTGGATGAACACTGAAGCTTTCTTT. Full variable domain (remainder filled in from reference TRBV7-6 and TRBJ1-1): GAGVSQSPRYKVTKRGQDVALRCDPISGHVSLYWYRQALGQGPEFLTYFNYEAQQDKSGLPNDRFSAERPEGSISTLTIQRTEQRDSAMYRCASSRQGWMNTEAFFGQGTRLTVV.

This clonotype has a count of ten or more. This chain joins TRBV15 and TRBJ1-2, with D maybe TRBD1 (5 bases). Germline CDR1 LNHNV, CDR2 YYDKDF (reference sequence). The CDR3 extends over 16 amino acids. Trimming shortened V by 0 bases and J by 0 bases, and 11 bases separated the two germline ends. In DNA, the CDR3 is TGTGCCACCAGCAGAGAGGGCGGGGCCGCTAACTATGGCTACACCTTC. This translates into CATSREGGAANYGYTF.

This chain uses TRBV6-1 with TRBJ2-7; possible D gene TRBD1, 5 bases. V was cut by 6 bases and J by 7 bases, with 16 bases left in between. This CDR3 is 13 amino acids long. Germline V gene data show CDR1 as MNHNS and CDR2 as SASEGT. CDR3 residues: CASREYGHNEQYF. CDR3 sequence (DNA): TGTGCCAGCAGGGAATACGGACACAATGAGCAGTACTTC.

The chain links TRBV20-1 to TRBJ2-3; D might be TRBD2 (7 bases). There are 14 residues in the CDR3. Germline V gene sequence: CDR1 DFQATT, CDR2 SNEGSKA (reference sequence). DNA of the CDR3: TGCAGCACTACGTGGCGGGGGCGGGGAAATACGCAGTATTTT. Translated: CSTTWRGRGNTQYF.

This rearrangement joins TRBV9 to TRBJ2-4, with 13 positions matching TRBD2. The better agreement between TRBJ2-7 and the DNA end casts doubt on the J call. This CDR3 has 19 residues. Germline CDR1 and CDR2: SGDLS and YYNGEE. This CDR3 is CASSPEPGLAGSSYNEQYF. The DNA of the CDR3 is TGTGCCAGCAGCCCAGAGCCGGGACTAGCGGGGTCCTCCTACAACGAGCAGTACTTC.

CDR3 sequence reads: CATSDGQEETQYF. The CDR3 DNA reads as TGTGCCACCAGTGATGGACAGGAAGAGACCCAGTACTTC. V usage is TRBV24-1 and J usage is TRBJ2-5; 7 bases align to TRBD1. Germline-derived CDR1 and CDR2 are KGHDR and SFDVKD. V trimming: 3 bases; J trimming: 3 bases; junction bases outside the gene matches: 0. The CDR3 consists of 13 residues.

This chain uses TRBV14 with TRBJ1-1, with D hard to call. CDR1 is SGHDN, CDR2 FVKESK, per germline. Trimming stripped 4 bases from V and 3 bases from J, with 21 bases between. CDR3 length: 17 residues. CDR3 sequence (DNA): TGTGCCAGCAGCCTCAGTATGTCTTGGAGTAGGCACACTGAAGCTTTCTTT. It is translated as CASSLSMSWSRHTEAFF. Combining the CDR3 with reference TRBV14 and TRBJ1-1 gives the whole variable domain EAGVTQFPSHSVIEKGQTVTLRCDPISGHDNLYWYRRVMGKEIKFLLHFVKESKQDESGMPNNRFLAERTGGTYSTLKVQPAELEDSGVYFCASSLSMSWSRHTEAFFGQGTRLTVV.

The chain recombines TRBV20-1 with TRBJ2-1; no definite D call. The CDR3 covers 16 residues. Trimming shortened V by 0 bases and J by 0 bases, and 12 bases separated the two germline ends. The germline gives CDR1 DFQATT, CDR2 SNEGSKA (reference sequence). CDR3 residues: CSARDQAVSSYNEQFF. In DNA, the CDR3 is TGCAGTGCTAGAGATCAGGCAGTAAGCTCCTACAATGAGCAGTTCTTC.

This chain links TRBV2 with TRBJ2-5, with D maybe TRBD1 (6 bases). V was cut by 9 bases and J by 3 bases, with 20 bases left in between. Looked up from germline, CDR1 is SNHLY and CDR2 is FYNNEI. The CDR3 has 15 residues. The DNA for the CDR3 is TGTGCCAGAGGGGGTGAGGAGTCCCAGGAAGAGACCCAGTACTTC. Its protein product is CARGGEESQEETQYF.

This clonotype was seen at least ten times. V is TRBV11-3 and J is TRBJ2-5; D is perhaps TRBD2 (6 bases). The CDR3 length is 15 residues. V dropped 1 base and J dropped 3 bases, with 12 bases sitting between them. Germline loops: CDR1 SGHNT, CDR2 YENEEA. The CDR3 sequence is CASSLGALAEETQYF. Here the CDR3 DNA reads TGTGCCAGCAGCTTAGGGGCCTTAGCGGAAGAGACCCAGTACTTC.

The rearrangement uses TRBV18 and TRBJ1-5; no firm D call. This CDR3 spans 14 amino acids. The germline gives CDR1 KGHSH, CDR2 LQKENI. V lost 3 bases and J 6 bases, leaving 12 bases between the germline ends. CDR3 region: CASSPGVEGQPQHF. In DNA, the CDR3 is TGTGCCAGCTCACCGGGTGTCGAAGGTCAGCCCCAGCATTTT.

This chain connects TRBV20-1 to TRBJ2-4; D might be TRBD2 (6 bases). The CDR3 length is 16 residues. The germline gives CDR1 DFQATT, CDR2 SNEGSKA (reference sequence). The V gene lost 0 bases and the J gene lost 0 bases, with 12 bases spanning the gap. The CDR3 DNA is TGCAGTGCTAGAGATCCACCGGGGGTAGCCAAAAACATTCAGTACTTC. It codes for CSARDPPGVAKNIQYF.

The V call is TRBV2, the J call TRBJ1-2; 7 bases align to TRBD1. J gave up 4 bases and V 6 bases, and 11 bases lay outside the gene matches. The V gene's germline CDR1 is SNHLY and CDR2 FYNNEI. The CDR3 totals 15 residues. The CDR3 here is CASSPPDRLGYGYTF. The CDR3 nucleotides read TGTGCCAGCAGCCCCCCGGACAGGCTGGGCTATGGCTACACCTTC.

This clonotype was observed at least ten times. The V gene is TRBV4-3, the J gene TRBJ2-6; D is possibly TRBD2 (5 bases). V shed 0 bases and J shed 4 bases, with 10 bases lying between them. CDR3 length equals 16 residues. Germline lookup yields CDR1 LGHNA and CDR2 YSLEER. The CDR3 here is CASSQEAESGANVLTF. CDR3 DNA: TGCGCCAGCAGCCAAGAAGCGGAGTCAGGGGCCAACGTCCTGACTTTC.

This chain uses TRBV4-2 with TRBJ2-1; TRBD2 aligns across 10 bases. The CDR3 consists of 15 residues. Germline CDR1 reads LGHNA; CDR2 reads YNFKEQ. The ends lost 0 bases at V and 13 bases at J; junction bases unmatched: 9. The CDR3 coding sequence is TGTGCCAGCAGCCAAGATGAGCGGGGGGGCCGAATCCAGTTCTTC. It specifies CASSQDERGGRIQFF.

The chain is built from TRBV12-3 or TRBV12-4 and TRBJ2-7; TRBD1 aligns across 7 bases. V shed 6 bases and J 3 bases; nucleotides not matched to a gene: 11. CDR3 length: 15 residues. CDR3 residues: CASRSGQTARYEQYF. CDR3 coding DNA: TGTGCCAGCAGGTCGGGACAGACCGCCCGCTACGAGCAGTACTTC.

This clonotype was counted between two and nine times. The DNA of the CDR3 is TGCAGTGCTACGCCCCCTCGGGATCAAGAGACCCAGTACTTC. This codes for CSATPPRDQETQYF. The J gene is TRBJ2-5, the V gene TRBV20-1; possible D gene TRBD2, 5 bases. The CDR3 is made up of 14 amino acids. Germline V gene sequence: CDR1 DFQATT, CDR2 SNEGSKA (reference sequence). V lost 4 bases to trimming and J lost 2 bases, with 14 bases between them.

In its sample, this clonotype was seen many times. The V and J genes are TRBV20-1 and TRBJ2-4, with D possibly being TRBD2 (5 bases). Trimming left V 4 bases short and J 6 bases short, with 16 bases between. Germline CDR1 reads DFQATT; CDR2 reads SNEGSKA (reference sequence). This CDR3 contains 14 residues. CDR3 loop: CSAIIPSRGNIQYF. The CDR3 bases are TGCAGTGCTATTATTCCAAGCCGGGGAAACATTCAGTACTTC.

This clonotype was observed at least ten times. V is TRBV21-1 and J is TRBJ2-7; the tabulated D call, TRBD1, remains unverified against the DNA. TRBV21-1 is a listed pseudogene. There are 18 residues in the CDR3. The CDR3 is CASSILRRGGYPSYEQYF. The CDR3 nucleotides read TGTGCCAGCAGCATCCTACGGCGCGGCGGCTACCCCTCCTACGAGCAGTACTTC.

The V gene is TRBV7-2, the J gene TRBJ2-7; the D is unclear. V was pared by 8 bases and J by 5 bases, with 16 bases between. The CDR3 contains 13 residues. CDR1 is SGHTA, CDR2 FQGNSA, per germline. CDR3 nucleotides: TGTGCCAGCCACCAGCGTCACACGGACGAGCAGTACTTC. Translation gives CASHQRHTDEQYF.

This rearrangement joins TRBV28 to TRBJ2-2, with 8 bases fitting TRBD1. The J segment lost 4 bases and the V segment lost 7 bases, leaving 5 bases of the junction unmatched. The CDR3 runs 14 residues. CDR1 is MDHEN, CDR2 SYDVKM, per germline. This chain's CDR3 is CASTRTGSTGELFF. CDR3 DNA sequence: TGTGCCAGCACCAGGACAGGGAGCACCGGGGAGCTGTTTTTT.

The CDR3 region has the DNA TGTGCCAGCAGCGTAGTTCCCCTTTGGGGCTACACCTTC. It translates to CASSVVPLWGYTF. This chain joins TRBV9 and TRBJ1-2; no reliable D call. The germline CDR1 and CDR2 sequences are SGDLS and YYNGEE. The V end lost 0 bases, the J end lost 8 bases, and 11 bases lay between the germline ends. The CDR3 length is 13 residues.